The 20 T cell receptor beta chains below were found in one sample sequenced in a study of control samples from healthy donors and cancer patients. The data were produced by immunoSEQ multiplex PCR, yet TCRdb's version contains in-frame clones alone and is incomplete. The sample shows over 80,000 clones, around four fifths of them seen only once. Sequences were obtained from blood. These receptor sequences come from a man between 25 and 39 years old in good health.

This rearrangement joins TRBV12-3 or TRBV12-4 to TRBJ2-5; D tentatively reads TRBD1 or TRBD2 (5 bases each). With 0 bases removed from V and 5 bases from J, the gap between germline ends came to 7 bases. This CDR3 spans 13 amino acids. The CDR3 nucleotides read TGTGCCAGCAGTTTAGCAGGGACGGAGACCCAGTACTTC. Amino acid sequence: CASSLAGTETQYF.

This clone has just one count. The J gene is TRBJ1-3, the V gene TRBV9; a possible D gene is TRBD1 (6 bases). Between the trimmed V and J ends, which lost 3 bases and 3 bases, there was a span of 16 bases. Germline loops: CDR1 SGDLS, CDR2 YYNGEE. The CDR3 spans 16 residues. The CDR3 spells CASSDGGGAGGNTIYF. The CDR3 nucleotides are TGTGCCAGCAGCGACGGAGGGGGGGCCGGTGGAAACACCATATATTTT. The full variable domain, in which reference TRBV9 and TRBJ1-3 provide the parts outside the CDR3, is DSGVTQTPKHLITATGQRVTLRCSPRSGDLSVYWYQQSLDQGLQFLIQYYNGEERAKGNILERFSAQQFPDLHSELNLSSLELGDSALYFCASSDGGGAGGNTIYFGEGSWLTVV.

The chain combines TRBV5-1 with TRBJ2-2; 11 bases match TRBD2. The germline V gene has CDR1 SGHRS and CDR2 YFSETQ. This CDR3 spans 16 amino acids. V lost 3 bases and J lost 1; bases outside the gene matches: 2. Here the CDR3 DNA reads TGCGCCAGCAGCTCGACTAGCGGGGAGAACACCGGGGAGCTGTTTTTT. It codes for CASSSTSGENTGELFF.

The chain joins TRBV4-2 to TRBJ1-2; D may be TRBD1 (6 bases). Between the trimmed V and J ends, which lost 0 bases and 5 bases, there was a span of 13 bases. CDR3 length equals 15 residues. The germline CDR1 and CDR2 sequences are LGHNA and YNFKEQ. The CDR3 sequence is CASSQEAGGRYGYTF. The CDR3 nucleotides are TGTGCCAGCAGCCAAGAGGCGGGGGGCCGGTATGGCTACACCTTC.

CDR3 region: CASSDPEETQYF. CDR3 DNA sequence: TGCGCCAGCAGCGACCCGGAGGAGACCCAGTACTTC. The rearrangement uses TRBV5-1 and TRBJ2-5; D not certain. Looked up from germline, CDR1 is SGHRS and CDR2 is YFSETQ. Trimming removed 4 bases from V and 5 bases from J, with 9 bases in between. CDR3 length: 12 residues.

This clone was observed a handful of times. The rearrangement joins TRBV21-1 to TRBJ1-6; the D call TRBD1 from the table was never checked on the DNA. TRBV21-1 is a documented pseudogene. The CDR3 loop spans 16 amino acids. The CDR3: CASSKVGQGKRSPLHF. CDR3 DNA: TGTGCCAGCAGCAAAGTGGGGCAGGGGAAAAGGTCACCCCTCCACTTT.

In this sample, this clone turned up a few times. This rearrangement joins TRBV6-5 to TRBJ2-2; no reliable D call. Germline V gives CDR1 MNHEY, CDR2 SVGAGI. This CDR3 is 15 amino acids long. V lost 7 bases and J lost 6, with 18 bases in between. This CDR3 is CASTPGQYRPGELFF. The CDR3 coding sequence is TGTGCCAGCACTCCAGGTCAATACCGGCCCGGGGAGCTGTTTTTT.

This clone was recorded only once. This rearrangement joins TRBV19 to TRBJ1-1; a weak D match, TRBD1 (6 bases). V lost 4 bases and J 1 base, leaving 13 bases between the germline ends. The germline V gene has CDR1 LNHDA and CDR2 SQIVND (reference sequence). The CDR3 has 15 amino acids. CDR3 protein: CASSSQARGNTEAFF. The CDR3 region has the DNA TGTGCCAGTAGTAGTCAGGCCAGGGGGAACACTGAAGCTTTCTTT.

This rearrangement joins TRBV19 to TRBJ2-7, with TRBD1 as a possible D gene (6 bases). Trimming took off 2 bases at V and 2 bases at J, with 10 bases between the two ends. CDR3 length: 14 residues. The germline V gene encodes CDR1 LNHDA and CDR2 SQIVND (reference sequence). The chain's CDR3 is CASSIRGTPYEQYF. CDR3 nucleotides: TGTGCCAGTAGTATAAGGGGGACCCCCTACGAGCAGTACTTC.

V is TRBV3-1 (or the pseudogene TRBV3-2) and J is TRBJ2-3; possibly TRBD2 for D (7 bases). The CDR3 loop spans 15 amino acids. With 10 bases removed from V and 0 bases from J, the gap between germline ends came to 17 bases. Germline CDR1 reads LGHDT; CDR2 reads YNNKEL (reference sequence). The CDR3 DNA is TGTGCCACCCGGAGGGGGACTACCAGCACAGATACGCAGTATTTT. It codes for CATRRGTTSTDTQYF.

DNA for the CDR3: TGTGCCAGCAGCCGGGACAGCTATGGCTACACCTTC. Its translation is CASSRDSYGYTF. The V gene is TRBV7-9, the J gene TRBJ1-2; 7 bases fit TRBD1. V was clipped by 5 bases and J by 4 bases; unmatched bases: 1. This CDR3 is 12 amino acids long. The germline gives CDR1 SEHNR, CDR2 FQNEAQ (reference sequence).

This chain joins TRBV5-1 and TRBJ2-2; D not resolved. The germline V gene encodes CDR1 SGHRS and CDR2 YFSETQ. The CDR3 sequence is 18 residues long. V was clipped by 4 bases and J by 5 bases, with 24 bases between them. CDR3: CASSPAWYGKQGTGELFF. The CDR3 nucleotides are TGCGCCAGCAGCCCGGCCTGGTACGGAAAACAAGGGACCGGGGAGCTGTTTTTT.

The chain is built from TRBV2 and TRBJ2-3, with 7 bases that match TRBD1. Germline V gene sequence: CDR1 SNHLY, CDR2 FYNNEI. This CDR3 is built from 16 residues. Germline trimming cut 7 bases from V and 3 bases from J; bases unmatched to any gene: 13. CDR3 loop: CASNRDSSSPTDTQYF. DNA of the CDR3: TGTGCCAGCAACCGGGACAGCTCTTCCCCAACAGATACGCAGTATTTT.

CDR3 bases: TGCGCCAGCAGCCTACTAGCGGGGGGCTCGAACACCGGGGAGCTGTTTTTT. This gives the protein CASSLLAGGSNTGELFF. This chain links TRBV5-1 with TRBJ2-2, with 12 nucleotides matching TRBD2. Germline V lookup: CDR1 SGHRS, CDR2 YFSETQ. The V segment lost 4 bases and the J segment 0 bases; nucleotides outside the gene matches: 4. The CDR3 loop spans 17 amino acids.

This clone was detected a few times. This sequence joins TRBV6-5 and TRBJ2-1; TRBD2 agrees at 15 bases. The CDR3 loop spans 15 amino acids. In germline, CDR1 is MNHEY, CDR2 SVGAGI. V lost 6 bases and J lost 14; bases outside the gene matches: 11. The CDR3: CASRPGLAGGEREFF. The CDR3 nucleotides are TGTGCCAGCAGACCGGGACTAGCGGGGGGAGAGCGTGAGTTCTTC.

This clone has just one count. The rearrangement joins TRBV6-5 to TRBJ2-7, with TRBD1 matching 7 bases. The trim removed 7 bases at V and 3 bases at J, leaving 6 bases unmatched. This CDR3 has 13 residues. From germline, CDR1 is MNHEY and CDR2 SVGAGI. The CDR3 nucleotides read TGTGCCAGCATAGGGACAGTGTACTACGAGCAGTACTTC. It translates to CASIGTVYYEQYF.

The CDR3 DNA sequence: TGTGCCAGCAGACTACAGGGTGCGGGAAACACCATATATTTT. Encoded protein: CASRLQGAGNTIYF. The chain joins TRBV6-5 to TRBJ1-3, with D perhaps TRBD1 (6 bases). The CDR3 length is 14 residues. V lost 6 bases to trimming and J lost 4 bases, with 13 bases between them. Germline-derived CDR1 and CDR2 are MNHEY and SVGAGI.

The count of this clone is one. The chain joins TRBV24-1 to TRBJ2-1; possibly TRBD2 for D (7 bases). V lost 4 bases, J lost 4 bases, and 16 bases lay in between. Germline CDR1 and CDR2: KGHDR and SFDVKD. The CDR3 consists of 16 residues. The CDR3: CATSDSTGGLYNEQFF. CDR3 coding DNA: TGTGCCACCAGTGACTCCACCGGGGGGCTGTACAATGAGCAGTTCTTC.

V and J are TRBV19 and TRBJ2-7, with D perhaps matching TRBD1 (5 bases). There are 15 residues in the CDR3. Trimming shortened V by 3 bases and J by 6 bases, and 18 bases separated the two germline ends. The germline CDR1 and CDR2 sequences are LNHDA and SQIVND (reference sequence). Here the CDR3 reads CASSMSAGLAREQYF. The CDR3 DNA sequence: TGTGCCAGTAGTATGTCAGCAGGGTTGGCACGCGAGCAGTACTTC.

The chain is built from TRBV6-5 and TRBJ1-1; 7 bases fit TRBD1. Trimming at V came to 6 bases and at J to 3 bases, leaving 4 bases not matched to a gene. Germline CDR1 and CDR2: MNHEY and SVGAGI. The CDR3 sequence is 13 residues long. CDR3: CASSPRGDTEAFF. The CDR3, as DNA: TGTGCCAGCAGCCCCAGGGGGGACACTGAAGCTTTCTTT.